This T cell receptor (beta chain) was captured in a study of CD8 T cells in ankylosing spondylitis. This clonotype was picked up many times. TCRdb called the 5' RACE reads again in MiXCR, with one record for every CDR3 protein. The sample consists of approximately 35,000 distinct CDR3 sequences, approximately 10% of them appearing once. The sequence came from a male donor with ankylosing spondylitis. Sequencing input: synovial fluid, either unsorted or a sorted T cell fraction (not recorded which).

The CDR3 spells CASNNRDRDERHF. The CDR3 DNA reads as TGTGCCAGTAACAACCGGGACAGGGATGAGCGACATTTT. The genes are TRBV19 and TRBJ1-5; 9 nucleotides agree with TRBD1. Germline CDR1 reads LNHDA; CDR2 reads SQIVND (reference sequence). J lost 16 bases, V lost 7 bases, and 14 bases had no gene match. The CDR3 sequence is 13 residues long.